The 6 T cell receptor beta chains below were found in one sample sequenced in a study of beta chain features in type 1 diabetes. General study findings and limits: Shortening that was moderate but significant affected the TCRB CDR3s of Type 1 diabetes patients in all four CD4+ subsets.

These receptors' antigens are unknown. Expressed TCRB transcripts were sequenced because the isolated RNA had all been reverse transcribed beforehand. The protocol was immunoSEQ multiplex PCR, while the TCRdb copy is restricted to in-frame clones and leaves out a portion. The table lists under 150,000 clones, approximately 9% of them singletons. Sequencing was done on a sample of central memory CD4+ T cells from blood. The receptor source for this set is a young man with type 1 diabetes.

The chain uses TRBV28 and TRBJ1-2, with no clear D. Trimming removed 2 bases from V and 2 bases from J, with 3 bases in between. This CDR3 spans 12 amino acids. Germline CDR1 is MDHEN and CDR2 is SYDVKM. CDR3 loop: CASSLGNYGYTF. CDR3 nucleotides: TGTGCCAGCAGTTTAGGCAACTATGGCTACACCTTC.

The CDR3 DNA is TGTGCCAGCTCACCAACCTCCTTCCGGGAGACCCAGTACTTC. The encoded protein is CASSPTSFRETQYF. V is TRBV18 and J is TRBJ2-5, with no clear D. V gave up 2 bases and J gave up 5 bases, with 12 bases separating them. CDR1 is KGHSH, CDR2 LQKENI, per germline. This CDR3 spans 14 amino acids.

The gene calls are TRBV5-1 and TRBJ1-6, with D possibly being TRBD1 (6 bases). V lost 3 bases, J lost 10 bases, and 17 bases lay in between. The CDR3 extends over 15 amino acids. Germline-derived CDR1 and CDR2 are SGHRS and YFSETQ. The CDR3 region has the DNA TGCGCCAGCAGCTCCGAGGGGGGGCTGGGATCACCCCTCCACTTT. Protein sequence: CASSSEGGLGSPLHF.

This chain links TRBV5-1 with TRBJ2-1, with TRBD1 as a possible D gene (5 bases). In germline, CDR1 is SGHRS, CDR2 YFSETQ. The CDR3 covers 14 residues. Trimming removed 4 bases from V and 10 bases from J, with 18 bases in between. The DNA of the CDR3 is TGCGCCAGCAGCGCCGGATCCCCTTCAGGGGAGCAGTTCTTC. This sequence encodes CASSAGSPSGEQFF.

CDR3 amino acids: CASSPSGGSSYNEQFF. The CDR3 coding sequence is TGTGCCAGCAGCCCCAGTGGGGGGTCTTCCTACAATGAGCAGTTCTTC. V gene TRBV7-2 combines with J gene TRBJ2-1; D might be TRBD2 (6 bases). The CDR3 is 16 residues long. The germline V gene encodes CDR1 SGHTA and CDR2 FQGNSA. The ends were cut back, 5 bases at V and 1 base at J, with 15 bases in the middle. The entire variable domain, with the rest obtained from reference TRBV7-2 and TRBJ2-1, is as follows: GAGVSQSPSNKVTEKGKDVELRCDPISGHTALYWYRQSLGQGLEFLIYFQGNSAPDKSGLPSDRFSAERTGGSVSTLTIQRTQQEDSAVYLCASSPSGGSSYNEQFFGPGTRLTVL.

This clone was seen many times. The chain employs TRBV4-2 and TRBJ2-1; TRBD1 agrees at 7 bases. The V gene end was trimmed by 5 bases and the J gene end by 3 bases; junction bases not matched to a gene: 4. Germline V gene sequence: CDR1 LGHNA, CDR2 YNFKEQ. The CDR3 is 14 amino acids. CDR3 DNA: TGTGCCAGCAGCTCCGGGACAGTCTACAATGAGCAGTTCTTC. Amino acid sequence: CASSSGTVYNEQFF.